This T cell receptor beta chain comes out of a study of neurological immune-mediated disorders. Overall study findings and caveats: Private repertoires in all groups were suggested by the finding that expanded clones across subjects shared no CDR3 amino acid sequences. The most TCR clonal expansion was seen in HTLV-1-associated myelopathy, whereas the least was seen in multiple sclerosis, below the level in healthy controls. The repertoires of 18 of 34 multiple sclerosis patients were placed by phylogenetic grouping in a single related-CDR3 cluster, which may be a signature.

The ends were cut back, 0 bases at V and 6 bases at J, with 21 bases in the middle. Germline-derived CDR1 and CDR2 are SGHAT and FQNNGV. The CDR3 length is 18 residues. MiXCR, run by TCRdb on the 5' RACE reads, gives a single entry per CDR3 protein. In the table there are around 28,000 distinct CDR3 sequences, about 2.6% of which are singletons. Concerning this clonotype: Its antigen is undetermined. This sequence may be a read error, since a much larger clone differs from it by one base.

The TCR comes from a woman aged 45-65 years with multiple sclerosis. The sample comprised PBMCs. The chain employs TRBV11-2 and TRBJ2-1; D is perhaps TRBD2 (5 bases). The DNA of the CDR3 is TGTGCCAGCAGCTTAGAAGTGGGTTTGGTAGAGGGAGCCAATGAGCAGTTCTTC. Amino acid sequence: CASSLEVGLVEGANEQFF.